These 27 T cell receptor beta chains came from one sample sequenced in a study of blood T cell repertoires in COVID-19. The table came from immunoSEQ multiplex PCR; TCRdb's copy has only in-frame clones and leaves some out. The profile shows about 100,000 clones, about nine tenths of them singletons. Material for sequencing was peripheral blood. The receptor set was obtained from a man aged 45-65 years with active or convalescent COVID-19.

This chain links TRBV7-8 with TRBJ2-1, with D tentatively TRBD2 (6 bases). The V end lost 4 bases, the J end lost 4 bases, and 20 bases lay between the germline ends. Per germline, CDR1 SGHVS and CDR2 FQNEAQ. The CDR3 is 17 residues long. The CDR3 reads CASSSAAGPGGYNEQFF. CDR3 sequence (DNA): TGTGCCAGCAGCTCAGCTGCGGGACCCGGGGGTTACAATGAGCAGTTCTTC. Together with reference TRBV7-8 and TRBJ2-1, the CDR3 gives the full variable domain: GAGVSQSPRYKVAKRGQDVALRCDPISGHVSLFWYQQALGQGPEFLTYFQNEAQLDKSGLPSDRFFAERPEGSVSTLKIQRTQQEDSAVYLCASSSAAGPGGYNEQFFGPGTRLTVL.

The chain has TRBV27 and TRBJ1-2, with 10 bases identical to TRBD1. Germline V lookup: CDR1 MNHEY, CDR2 SMNVEV (reference sequence). The CDR3 has 16 residues. V lost 5 bases and J lost 7; bases outside the gene matches: 13. The CDR3 DNA reads TGTGCCAGCAGTCCTGAGGGACAGGGGACGAGGGTTGGCTACACCTTC. Its translation is CASSPEGQGTRVGYTF.

This clone has just one count. The rearrangement links TRBV13 to TRBJ2-7; 7 positions agree with TRBD1. CDR1 and CDR2 from the germline V gene are PRHDT and FYEKMQ (reference sequence). The length of the CDR3 is 13 residues. The V gene end was trimmed by 5 bases and the J gene end by 2 bases; junction bases not matched to a gene: 3. The CDR3 region is CASSPGQPYEQYF. DNA of the CDR3: TGTGCCAGCAGCCCGGGACAGCCCTACGAGCAGTACTTC.

This clone was seen a few times. This chain links TRBV5-4 with TRBJ1-5; 8 bases match TRBD1. This CDR3 is built from 15 residues. The V and J ends lost 0 bases and 4 bases, in that order; junction bases with no gene match: 3. Per the germline V gene, CDR1 is SGHNT and CDR2 is YYREEE (reference sequence). Written as DNA, the CDR3 is TGTGCCAGCAGCTTGGATGGGACAGGTAATCAGCCCCAGCATTTT. This gives the protein CASSLDGTGNQPQHF.

The chain has TRBV2 and TRBJ2-7, with a possible D match to TRBD1 (6 bases). The length of the CDR3 is 16 residues. From germline, CDR1 is SNHLY and CDR2 FYNNEI. Trimming took off 6 bases at V and 7 bases at J, with 25 bases between the two ends. The CDR3 loop reads CASRLPLDYRAREQYF. CDR3 DNA: TGTGCCAGCAGACTCCCCCTAGATTACAGGGCGCGGGAGCAGTACTTC.

The chain employs TRBV2 and TRBJ1-4; TRBD1 agrees at 8 bases. From germline, CDR1 is SNHLY and CDR2 FYNNEI. V trimming: 8 bases; J trimming: 8 bases; junction bases outside the gene matches: 7. CDR3 length equals 13 residues. The CDR3 loop is CASRTGQLEKLFF. Here the CDR3 DNA reads TGTGCCAGCCGGACAGGGCAGTTGGAAAAACTGTTTTTT.

The sample holds a few counts of this clone. V usage is TRBV2 and J usage is TRBJ2-7; TRBD2 matches at 8 bases. The V segment lost 4 bases and the J segment 3 bases; nucleotides outside the gene matches: 8. Germline CDR1 is SNHLY and CDR2 is FYNNEI. CDR3 length: 15 residues. The CDR3 loop is CASSGGSGTNYEQYF. Here the CDR3 DNA reads TGTGCCAGCAGTGGTGGTAGCGGGACGAACTACGAGCAGTACTTC.

The chain uses TRBV11-2 and TRBJ1-4; no clear D. Germline CDR1 and CDR2: SGHAT and FQNNGV. V dropped 1 base and J dropped 7 bases, with 13 bases sitting between them. This CDR3 spans 15 amino acids. Here the CDR3 DNA reads TGTGCCAGCAGCTTAGTCCGAGTAAGATCTGAAAAACTGTTTTTT. Its translation: CASSLVRVRSEKLFF.

V and J are TRBV7-8 and TRBJ1-1, with D perhaps TRBD1 (6 bases). Looked up from germline, CDR1 is SGHVS and CDR2 is FQNEAQ. The V end lost 1 base, the J end lost 3 bases, and 9 bases lay between the germline ends. The CDR3 consists of 14 residues. CDR3 nucleotide sequence: TGTGCCAGCAGCTTAGTACAGGGTGACACTGAAGCTTTCTTT. Its translation: CASSLVQGDTEAFF.

This chain connects TRBV11-2 to TRBJ2-3, with 8 bases lining up with TRBD1. The J segment lost 3 bases and the V segment lost 7 bases, leaving 6 bases of the junction unmatched. CDR1 is SGHAT and CDR2 is FQNNGV in the germline V gene. The CDR3 is made up of 14 amino acids. CDR3 protein: CASNQGALTDTQYF. CDR3 DNA sequence: TGTGCCAGCAACCAGGGGGCGCTGACAGATACGCAGTATTTT.

This chain links TRBV16 with TRBJ1-5, with D hard to call. This CDR3 region has 13 residues. The V end was cut by 0 bases, the J end by 7 bases, with 7 bases between. Germline lookup yields CDR1 KGHSY and CDR2 FQNENV. CDR3: CASSQSPRQPQHF. The CDR3 DNA sequence: TGTGCCAGCAGCCAATCGCCGAGACAGCCCCAGCATTTT. The complete variable domain, with remaining parts taken from reference TRBV16 and TRBJ1-5, reads GEEVAQTPKHLVRGEGQKAKLYCAPIKGHSYVFWYQQVLKNEFKFLISFQNENVFDETGMPKERFSAKCLPNSPCSLEIQATKLEDSAVYFCASSQSPRQPQHFGDGTRLSIL.

This chain links TRBV24-1 with TRBJ2-2, with 13 bases identical to TRBD2. V was pared by 7 bases and J by 4 bases, with 8 bases of the junction left unmatched. The length of the CDR3 is 17 residues. Germline V CDR1 and CDR2: KGHDR, SFDVKD. CDR3 in DNA: TGTGCCACCAGCCAACCGGGACTAGCGGGAAGCACCGGGGAGCTGTTTTTT. This gives the protein CATSQPGLAGSTGELFF.

The CDR3 loop is CASRGDRTVTEAFF. The CDR3 DNA reads as TGTGCCAGCAGGGGGGACAGAACGGTAACTGAAGCTTTCTTT. This chain joins TRBV2 and TRBJ1-1, with 7 bases aligning to TRBD1. The trim removed 6 bases at V and 5 bases at J, leaving 9 bases unmatched. The CDR3 totals 14 residues. Germline loops: CDR1 SNHLY, CDR2 FYNNEI.

This chain uses TRBV27 with TRBJ2-5; 9 bases match TRBD2. The J segment lost 3 bases and the V segment lost 3 bases, leaving 5 bases of the junction unmatched. From germline, CDR1 is MNHEY and CDR2 SMNVEV (reference sequence). This CDR3 has 15 amino acids. CDR3 sequence reads: CASSFLAGAKETQYF. The DNA of the CDR3 is TGTGCCAGCAGTTTTTTAGCGGGAGCCAAAGAGACCCAGTACTTC.

The chain has TRBV6-2 or TRBV6-3 and TRBJ2-5, with 8 nucleotides matching TRBD2. The germline V gene has CDR1 MNHEY and CDR2 SVGEGT. There are 15 residues in the CDR3. The ends lost 5 bases at V and 7 bases at J; junction bases unmatched: 12. CDR3 coding DNA: TGTGCCAGCAGTCGGCAGCGGGAGAGTCTGTCGACCCAGTACTTC. This gives the protein CASSRQRESLSTQYF.

This clone turned up a few times. This rearrangement joins TRBV6-5 to TRBJ2-2; 8 bases are shared with TRBD1. Per germline, CDR1 MNHEY and CDR2 SVGAGI. The CDR3 totals 14 residues. V was clipped by 2 bases and J by 6 bases; unmatched bases: 2. CDR3 nucleotides: TGTGCCAGCAGTTACGGGGACAGGTCCGGGGAGCTGTTTTTT. Encoded protein: CASSYGDRSGELFF.

The chain employs TRBV7-2 and TRBJ2-2, with 11 bases that match TRBD2. The V gene's germline CDR1 is SGHTA and CDR2 FQGNSA. There are 18 residues in the CDR3. V shed 5 bases, J shed 3 bases, and the junction held 11 bases outside the gene matches. The CDR3 sequence: CASSQTSGSTTDTGELFF. The DNA for the CDR3 is TGTGCCAGCAGCCAAACTAGCGGGAGCACCACGGACACCGGGGAGCTGTTTTTT.

The V and J genes are TRBV5-5 and TRBJ2-5; the D gene is possibly TRBD2 (6 bases). In germline, CDR1 is SGHKS, CDR2 YYEKEE (reference sequence). Between the trimmed V and J ends, which lost 4 bases and 5 bases, there was a span of 12 bases. The CDR3 runs to 13 residues. This CDR3 is CASSLPGRETQYF. As DNA, the CDR3 is TGTGCCAGCAGCCTCCCGGGGAGGGAGACCCAGTACTTC.

The rearrangement uses TRBV7-6 and TRBJ2-7; 9 positions agree with TRBD2. This CDR3 comprises 17 residues. Germline V gene lookup returns CDR1 SGHVS and CDR2 FNYEAQ. V lost 1 base and J lost 1; bases outside the gene matches: 8. CDR3 protein: CASSLGPAGGRSYEQYF. The CDR3 DNA sequence: TGTGCCAGCAGCTTAGGTCCTGCGGGAGGGCGATCCTACGAGCAGTACTTC.

A single count supports this clone. The chain joins TRBV5-1 to TRBJ2-1; 8 bases match TRBD2. V shed 4 bases, J shed 0 bases, and the junction held 9 bases outside the gene matches. CDR1 SGHRS and CDR2 YFSETQ come from the germline V gene. The CDR3 runs 17 residues. The CDR3 DNA reads TGCGCCAGCAGCCGAGGAGCGGGAGAGGGCTCCTACAATGAGCAGTTCTTC. Translating gives CASSRGAGEGSYNEQFF.

The chain employs TRBV2 and TRBJ2-2, with TRBD2 matching 8 bases. The V and J ends lost 4 bases and 4 bases, in that order; junction bases with no gene match: 8. In germline, CDR1 is SNHLY, CDR2 FYNNEI. This CDR3 contains 16 residues. This CDR3 is CASSVVTSGRTGELFF. CDR3 DNA: TGTGCCAGCAGTGTTGTAACTAGCGGTCGCACCGGGGAGCTGTTTTTT.

The chain combines TRBV4-3 with TRBJ1-1; D is uncertain. The CDR3 covers 14 residues. Trimming removed 1 base from V and 9 bases from J, with 15 bases in between. Germline CDR1 reads LGHNA; CDR2 reads YSLEER. This CDR3 is CASSQVPTGFKAFF. In nucleotides, the CDR3 is TGCGCCAGCAGCCAAGTACCCACGGGGTTTAAAGCTTTCTTT.

The chain is built from TRBV3-1 (or the pseudogene TRBV3-2) and TRBJ1-2; 7 bases agree with TRBD1. The V gene's germline CDR1 is LGHDT and CDR2 YNNKEL (reference sequence). The ends lost 1 base at V and 2 bases at J; junction bases unmatched: 4. This CDR3 comprises 15 residues. The CDR3 spells CASSQVQGVNYGYTF. The CDR3 DNA follows: TGTGCCAGCAGCCAAGTGCAGGGGGTAAACTATGGCTACACCTTC.

J is TRBJ1-4 and V is TRBV27; 9 bases are a match to TRBD1. The germline V gene has CDR1 MNHEY and CDR2 SMNVEV (reference sequence). This CDR3 is 14 amino acids long. The J segment lost 6 bases and the V segment lost 5 bases, leaving 4 bases of the junction unmatched. The CDR3 nucleotides are TGTGCCAGCAGTCAACGGACAGGGGATGAAAAACTGTTTTTT. It yields the protein CASSQRTGDEKLFF.

V gene TRBV6-4 combines with J gene TRBJ2-1; the match to TRBD1 covers 9 bases. The CDR3 has 15 amino acids. Germline V gene sequence: CDR1 MRHNA, CDR2 SNTAGT. The junction had 11 bases not matched to a gene; V was cut back by 7 bases and J by 7 bases. The CDR3 DNA is TGTGCCAGCACCTCCGGGACAGGGAGGTTAAATGAGCAGTTCTTC. It translates to CASTSGTGRLNEQFF.

The gene calls are TRBV15 and TRBJ1-2, with 7 bases matching TRBD1. CDR1 and CDR2 (germline): LNHNV, YYDKDF (reference sequence). After removal of 0 bases from V and 10 bases from J, the junction contained 8 bases not matched to a gene. The CDR3 is made up of 14 amino acids. CDR3 DNA: TGTGCCACCAGCAGAGATGAGGGGGCTGTCGCCTACACCTTC. Amino acid sequence: CATSRDEGAVAYTF.

This rearrangement joins TRBV10-3 to TRBJ2-1; D might be TRBD1 (6 bases). This CDR3 comprises 16 residues. The V end lost 0 bases, the J end lost 8 bases, and 17 bases lay between the germline ends. In germline, CDR1 is ENHRY, CDR2 SYGVKD. CDR3 protein: CAISESGQGFSDEQFF. Here the CDR3 DNA reads TGTGCCATCAGTGAGTCGGGGCAGGGGTTCTCCGATGAGCAGTTCTTC.